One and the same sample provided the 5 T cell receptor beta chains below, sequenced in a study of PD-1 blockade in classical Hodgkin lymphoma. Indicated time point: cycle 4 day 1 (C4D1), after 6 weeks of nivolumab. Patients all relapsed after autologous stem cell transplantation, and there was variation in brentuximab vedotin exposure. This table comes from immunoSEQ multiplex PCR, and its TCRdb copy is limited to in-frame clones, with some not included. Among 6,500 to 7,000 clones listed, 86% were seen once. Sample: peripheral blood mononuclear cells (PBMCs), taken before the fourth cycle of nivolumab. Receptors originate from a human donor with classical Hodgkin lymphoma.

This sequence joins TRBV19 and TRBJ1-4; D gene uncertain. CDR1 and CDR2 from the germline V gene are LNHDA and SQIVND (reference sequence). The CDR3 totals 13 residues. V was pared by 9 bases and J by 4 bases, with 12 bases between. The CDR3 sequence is CASSQPHNEKLFF. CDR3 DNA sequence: TGTGCCAGCTCTCAGCCCCATAATGAAAAACTGTTTTTT.

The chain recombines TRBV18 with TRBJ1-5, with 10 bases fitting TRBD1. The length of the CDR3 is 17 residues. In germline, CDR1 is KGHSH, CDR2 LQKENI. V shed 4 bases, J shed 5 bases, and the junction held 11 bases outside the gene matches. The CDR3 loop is CASSLISGTGVDQPQHF. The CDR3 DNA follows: TGTGCCAGCTCACTAATTTCCGGGACAGGGGTTGATCAGCCCCAGCATTTT.

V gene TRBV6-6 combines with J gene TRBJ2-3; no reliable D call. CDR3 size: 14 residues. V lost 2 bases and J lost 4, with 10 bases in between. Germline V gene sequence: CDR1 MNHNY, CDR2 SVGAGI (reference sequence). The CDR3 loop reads CASSYAGSPDTQYF. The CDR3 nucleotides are TGTGCCAGCAGTTACGCTGGCTCCCCAGATACGCAGTATTTT.

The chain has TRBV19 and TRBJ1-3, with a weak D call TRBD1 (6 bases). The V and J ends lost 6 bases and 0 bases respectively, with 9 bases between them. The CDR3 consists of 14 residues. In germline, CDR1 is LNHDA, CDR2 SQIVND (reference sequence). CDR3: CASRRGDSGNTIYF. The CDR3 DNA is TGTGCCAGTAGAAGGGGGGACTCTGGAAACACCATATATTTT. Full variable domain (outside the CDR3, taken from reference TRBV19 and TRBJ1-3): DGGITQSPKYLFRKEGQNVTLSCEQNLNHDAMYWYRQDPGQGLRLIYYSQIVNDFQKGDIAEGYSVSREKKESFPLTVTSAQKNPTAFYLCASRRGDSGNTIYFGEGSWLTVV.

The CDR3 loop is CASSRRKGEPPYNEQFF. As DNA, the CDR3 is TGTGCCAGCTCACGCCGCAAGGGAGAGCCGCCCTACAATGAGCAGTTCTTC. The V gene is TRBV18, the J gene TRBJ2-1, with D perhaps matching TRBD2 (5 bases). The ends were cut back, 4 bases at V and 2 bases at J, with 18 bases in the middle. CDR1 is KGHSH, CDR2 LQKENI, per germline. The CDR3 is made up of 17 amino acids.